This T cell receptor beta chain derives from a study of blood T cell repertoires in COVID-19. As for the study in general: The origin of the acute and convalescent COVID-19 samples was the United States, Italy and Spain. Nucleic acid was either cDNA or gDNA, and it came from T cells, B-cell-depleted T cells, or PBMCs.

During active infection, Seattle patients enrolled and were then monitored through disease. V shed 3 bases and J 6 bases; nucleotides not matched to a gene: 0. This CDR3 region has 12 residues. In germline, CDR1 is LGHDT, CDR2 YNNKEL (reference sequence). Original processing methods: The authors estimated nucleated cell counts from reference gene primer amplification. Clones were read by immunoSEQ multiplex PCR, and TCRdb kept only the in-frame ones, dropping some. The DNA was the basis for D and trimming; V, J and clone size are from that table. The sample includes about 360,000 clones, approximately 86% of them seen just once.

The chain couples TRBV3-1 (or the pseudogene TRBV3-2) to TRBJ2-7; TRBD2 agrees at 9 bases. Sequencing input: peripheral blood. The clonotype comes from an older woman with COVID-19, enrolled during active disease. The CDR3 loop is CASSQRGGEQYF. CDR3 bases: TGTGCCAGCAGCCAGCGGGGGGGCGAGCAGTACTTC.